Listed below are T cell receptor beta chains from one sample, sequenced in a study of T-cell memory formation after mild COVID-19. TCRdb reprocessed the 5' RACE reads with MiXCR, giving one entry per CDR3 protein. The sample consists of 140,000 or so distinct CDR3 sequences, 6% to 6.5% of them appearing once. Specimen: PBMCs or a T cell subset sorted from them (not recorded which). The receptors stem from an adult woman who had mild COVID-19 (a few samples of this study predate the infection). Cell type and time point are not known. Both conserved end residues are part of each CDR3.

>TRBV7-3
CASSPTSKETQYF
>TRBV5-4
CASRRAGGTTDTQYF
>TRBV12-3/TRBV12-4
CASSFTGNSGNTIYF
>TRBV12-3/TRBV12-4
CASSLGTLGSGELFF
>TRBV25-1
CASSSYAEQGNTEAFF
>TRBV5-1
CASSYSGGHRTDTQYF
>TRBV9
CASSVAEGGGTEAFF
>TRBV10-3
CATTAGGSETQYF
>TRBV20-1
CSASPWGRTGELFF
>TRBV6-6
CASSYIGRGTNEQFF
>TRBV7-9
CASSFGGVSNEQFF
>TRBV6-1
CASTRTAARYTDTQYF
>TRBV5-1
CASSLSGGAGNQPQHF
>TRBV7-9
CASSSSVLGVWYF
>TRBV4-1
CASRGHNEQFF
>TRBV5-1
CASSHGQGAYEQYF
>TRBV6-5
CASSYSGTAIGTEAFF
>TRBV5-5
CASSLGDTGGPSEKLFF
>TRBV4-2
CASSQTPGLDNTQYF
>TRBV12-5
CASGTGVTGELFF
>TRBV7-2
CASSPPRGGSDEQFF
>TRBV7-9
CASSPRRNFETQYF
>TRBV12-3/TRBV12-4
CASSLAKGGGFITEAFF
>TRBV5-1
CASSVGQAATYGYTF
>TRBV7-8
CASSTPGLAVPREQYF
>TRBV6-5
CASSYSILADGYTF
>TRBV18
CASSPPTGAQFF
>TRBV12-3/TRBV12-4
CASSLLADNYGYTF
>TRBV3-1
CASSQGSWGTEAFF
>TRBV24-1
CATNSGGAGETQYF
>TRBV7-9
CASSLQEYGYTF
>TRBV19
CASSAGTVFSYEQYF
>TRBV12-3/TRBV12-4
CASSWETGGGYGYTF
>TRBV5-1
CASSPYRGTTGELFF